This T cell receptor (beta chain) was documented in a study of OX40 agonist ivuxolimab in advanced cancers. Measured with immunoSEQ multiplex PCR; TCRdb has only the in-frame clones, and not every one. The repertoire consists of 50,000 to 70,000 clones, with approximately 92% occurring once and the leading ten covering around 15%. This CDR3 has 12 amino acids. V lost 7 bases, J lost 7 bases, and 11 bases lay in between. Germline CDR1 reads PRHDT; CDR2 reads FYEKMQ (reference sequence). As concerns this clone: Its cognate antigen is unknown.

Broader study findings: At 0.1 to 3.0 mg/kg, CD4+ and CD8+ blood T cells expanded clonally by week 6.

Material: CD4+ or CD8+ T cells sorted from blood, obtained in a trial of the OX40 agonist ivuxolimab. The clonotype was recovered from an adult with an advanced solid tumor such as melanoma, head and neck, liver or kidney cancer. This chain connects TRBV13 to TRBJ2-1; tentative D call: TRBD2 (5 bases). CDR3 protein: CASTLAGNEQFF. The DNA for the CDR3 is TGTGCCAGCACCCTAGCTGGGAATGAGCAGTTCTTC.